The rows below give T cell receptor beta chains drawn from one sample of a study of glioma-infiltrating T cells after dendritic cell vaccination. Repertoires were generated with immunoSEQ multiplex PCR, while TCRdb's copy carries only in-frame clones and drops some. The repertoire holds about 82,000 clones, roughly 89% seen once, with about 3% in the top ten. The input for sequencing was blood, taken before dendritic cell vaccination. Receptors originate from a human donor with glioblastoma. Both conserved end residues are part of each CDR3.

TRBJ1-3 | TRBV2 | CASSSRQGSFGNTIYF
TRBJ1-2 | TRBV30 | CAWSVLGPVYGYTF
TRBJ2-3 | TRBV11-3 | CASSAGLAVSTDTQYF
TRBJ1-6 | TRBV27 | CASSFGQNNSPLHF
TRBJ2-6 | TRBV18 | CASAGTGANVLTF
TRBJ1-5 | TRBV19 | CASSSSVNQPQHF
TRBJ1-3 | TRBV12-5 | CASGWDRIYF
TRBJ1-1 | TRBV11-3 | CASSLAQGALGTEAFF
TRBJ2-7 | TRBV25-1 | CASREASGGYEQYF
TRBJ2-3 | TRBV9 | CASSARASVPDTQYF
TRBJ1-2 | TRBV7-8 | CASSQSASNYGYTF
TRBJ1-2 | TRBV5-1 | CASSSDGNYGYTF
TRBJ1-1 | TRBV6-5 | CASKGQGNTEAFF
TRBJ1-2 | TRBV5-1 | CASSADSLYGYTF
TRBJ1-4 | TRBV15 | CATSSKRTANEKLFF
TRBJ2-2 | TRBV9 | CASSARTSRSGELFF
TRBJ2-7 | TRBV7-7 | CASSDGTSGQGKQYF
TRBJ1-1 | TRBV18 | CASSPAGNTEAFF
TRBJ2-5 | TRBV4-1 | CASSHGLASGRAETQYF
TRBJ1-2 | TRBV10-3 | CAISDPKTALANYGYTF
TRBJ1-4 | TRBV5-4 | CASSPGGGTVFNEKLFF
TRBJ1-4 | TRBV7-9 | CASSRLGQFNEKLFF
TRBJ1-1 | TRBV5-5 | CATQGAGGTEAFF
TRBJ2-5 | TRBV11-3 | CASSPGTSTEETQYF
TRBJ2-2 | TRBV27 | CASSQASGMNTGELFF
TRBJ1-1 | TRBV25-1 | CASSEAGGTIEAFF
TRBJ2-7 | TRBV5-1 | CASSPRDRDRGVEQYF
TRBJ2-3 | TRBV27 | CASRPRRLAGGIDTQYF
TRBJ2-7 | TRBV7-2 | CASSRQAGQGAHEQYF
TRBJ1-1 | TRBV5-5 | CASSTMTGSVGTEAFF
TRBJ1-6 | TRBV16 | CASSQSGGHSPLHF
TRBJ2-1 | TRBV5-4 | CASSTRAGGPGNEQFF
TRBJ1-2 | TRBV19 | CASKEGYYGYTF
TRBJ2-5 | TRBV28 | CASSSPEFWEKETQYF
TRBJ2-7 | TRBV6-1 | CASSTPGRGVYEQYF
TRBJ1-2 | TRBV4-1 | CASSQEAKTNYGYTF